The source of this T cell receptor (beta chain) is a study of CD8 T cells in ankylosing spondylitis. TCRdb re-analysed the 5' RACE reads in MiXCR, keeping a single row per CDR3 protein. The sample lists around 220,000 distinct CDR3 sequences, 15% to 20% occurring once. General study results and limits: Apparently characteristic of ankylosing spondylitis blood was a TCR beta motif (fewer than ten highly homologous variants). Reports of some motif variants in reactive arthritis synovial fluid and blood predate this one. Disease-associated clones were reportedly significantly overrepresented in matched ankylosing spondylitis synovial fluid.

As for this clonotype: Its antigen is not known.

Germline trimming cut 4 bases from V and 8 bases from J; bases unmatched to any gene: 9. The CDR3 totals 14 residues. The chain employs TRBV12-3 or TRBV12-4 and TRBJ1-2, with 8 bases identical to TRBD1. Sequencing was performed on blood, either unsorted or a sorted T cell fraction (not recorded which). This sequence originates from a male donor with ankylosing spondylitis. The CDR3 loop reads CASSSSGTGGGYTF. The CDR3 coding sequence is TGTGCCAGCAGTTCTTCCGGGACAGGCGGGGGCTACACCTTC.